This T cell receptor beta chain emerged from a study of identical twins. This clonotype has ten or more counts. No antigen is known for it. The CDR3 is made up of 16 amino acids. CDR1 and CDR2 from the germline V gene are DFQATT and SNEGSKA (reference sequence). J gave up 11 bases and V 0 bases, and 14 bases lay outside the gene matches. TCRdb passed the 5' RACE reads through MiXCR, listing each CDR3 protein once. The sample yields approximately 150,000 distinct CDR3 sequences, 3% to 4% seen once. Notes on the study in general: Carriage of fewer insertions was seen in abundant cord blood beta clonotypes, whereas memory repertoires showed none. Alpha sequences that were out-of-frame and twin-shared showed an excess of low generation probability. Partly confounded zero-insertion analyses could result from invariant MAIT and iNKT cells.

Healthy Caucasian donors formed the entire cohort. The source of this sequence is a man younger than 30 in good health. Sequenced: memory T cells sorted from blood. This chain links TRBV20-1 with TRBJ1-1; 11 bases map to TRBD1. In nucleotides, the CDR3 is TGCAGTGCTAGAGACATTGGACAGGGGGCGAGAAGAGGTGCTTTCTTT. It translates to CSARDIGQGARRGAFF.